The T cell receptor (beta chain) described here comes from a study of CD8 T cells in Susac syndrome. General study findings and limits: Regarding the TCR sequencing and HLA analysis, the study admitted that a relatively small number of individuals were involved.

While CD8+ and CD4+ T cells were isolated negatively, TEMRA cells were enriched by FACS. On this clonotype: The target antigen is unknown.

CDR3 length: 14 amino acids. The V end lost 2 bases, the J end lost 5 bases, and 9 bases lay between the germline ends. With random hexamers, roughly 0.5 to 1 ug RNA was reverse transcribed. Amplification of the TCR beta CDR3 was carried out by immunoSEQ multiplex PCR, which spanned a total of 54 Vbeta and 13 Jbeta segments. TCRdb ran MiXCR on the immunoSEQ multiplex PCR reads and lists one entry per CDR3 protein. The top ten clones hold under 0.12% of a sample with 180,000 or so distinct CDR3 sequences, 85% to 95% of them seen once. The sample consisted of CD4+ T cells from PBMCs. The gene calls are TRBV23-1 and TRBJ1-4; D remains ambiguous. TRBV23-1 is an ORF, with its function uncertain. The receptor's source is a human donor in good health. CDR3 loop: CASSQLDENEKLFF. CDR3 nucleotide sequence: TGCGCCAGCAGTCAACTCGACGAAAATGAAAAACTGTTTTTT.